This T cell receptor (beta chain) was identified in a study of blood T cell repertoires in COVID-19. Original analysis: Amplification with reference gene primers provided the estimates of nucleated cell counts. TCRdb's copy holds only in-frame clones and misses some; the assay was immunoSEQ multiplex PCR. The DNA gave D and trimming, while V, J and clone size come from that table. The sample includes more than 400,000 clones, 80% to 95% of them seen just once. The CDR3 runs to 13 residues. CDR1 is MNHEY and CDR2 is SMNVEV in the germline V gene (reference sequence). The V and J ends lost 3 bases and 2 bases respectively, with 8 bases between them.

The sequence was collected from a young man who had recovered from COVID-19. Sample: PBMCs or T cells enriched from blood (not recorded which). The chain links TRBV27 to TRBJ2-7; perhaps TRBD1 as D (6 bases). CDR3 residues: CASSFDRTYEQYF. CDR3 nucleotides: TGTGCCAGCAGTTTCGACAGGACCTACGAGCAGTACTTC.